This TCR beta chain was recorded in a study of T cell changes during pregnancy in multiple sclerosis. Only in-frame clones appear in the TCRdb table, and some are missing; sequencing was by immunoSEQ multiplex PCR. Of approximately 43,000 clones listed, approximately 81% are singletons. V was pared by 4 bases and J by 3 bases, with 15 bases between. The germline gives CDR1 MNHEY, CDR2 SVGAGI. This CDR3 contains 15 residues. This chain connects TRBV6-5 to TRBJ1-2, with D perhaps matching TRBD1 (6 bases). The receptor was isolated from a female donor with multiple sclerosis, enrolled in a pregnancy study. Source: CD4+ T cells from peripheral blood mononuclear cells, taken before pregnancy. For the CDR3, the DNA is TGTGCCAGCAGTTTGGACAGTACCTTTTACTATGGCTACACCTTC. Residues: CASSLDSTFYYGYTF.